This T cell receptor beta chain was profiled in a study of blood T cell repertoires in COVID-19 (dated by TCRdb to the early 2020s). Concerning the study at large: The collaborator samples originated in the United States, Italy and Spain and spanned the acute and convalescent phases of COVID-19. The material from the prospective study consisted of cDNA or gDNA derived from T cells, B-cell-depleted T cells, or PBMCs. Deeply sampled blood TCRbeta repertoires from subjects exposed to, actively infected with, or recovered from COVID-19 were included in the dataset. The repertoires were made available in a free public database intended to serve as a resource for research on the immune response to SARS-CoV-2. The samples were drawn from two sources: the first 160 participants of the ongoing ImmuneRACE study, and 950 to 1,500 subjects contributed by 6 global collaborators. A de-identified subject ID, COVID-19 status, age in years and sex were almost always included in the sample metadata. HLA class I and class II types, where available, came from metadata supplied by the sample provider rather than from assay-based typing. Study-level results and caveats: How much clinical and demographic metadata was included differed by source and by participant, and the metadata was provided uncurated.

TCRbeta CDR3 regions were amplified from genomic DNA by means of the immunoSEQ Assay, a bias-controlled multiplex PCR. Per the authors' processing: The number of nucleated cells in each sample was estimated from the amplification of reference gene primers within the assay. Sequence reads were collapsed and filtered to measure the absolute abundance of every unique TCRbeta CDR3 rearrangement. For each sample, productive Simpson clonality was calculated by taking the square root of Simpson's diversity index across productive rearrangements. This immuneACCESS table, as held by TCRdb, lists in-frame sequences with V and J called but not all clones. Of the missing ones, under half trace to an unresolved V gene in checked studies; the others have no known cause. From that table come the V and J calls and clone size; the DNA was used to work out D and trimming. The sample records 370,000 or so clones, roughly 77% of which are singletons. Roughly 1.1% of the sample belongs to the ten largest clones.

Comments on this clone: The target of this receptor is not known. Base qualities are not recorded, but no much larger clone differs from it by a single base.

Each collaborating institution followed its own protocols to collect whole blood in K2EDTA tubes. For TCRbeta analysis, collaborators shipped samples as frozen whole blood, isolated PBMCs, or DNA extracted from either of those sample types. For this chain, trimming is 3 bases at the V end and 7 bases at the J end, and the number of junction bases without a gene match is 10. The CDR3 has 15 amino acids, counting the end cysteine and phenylalanine. Left in the record is the CDR3 DNA by itself, 45 bases read in frame from the first base. The germline V gene supplies CDR1 SGHRS and CDR2 YFSETQ. The sequenced material came from peripheral blood. This TCR was recovered from a human donor with acute or convalescent COVID-19. The donor label of this sample is uncertain. The sequence joins TRBV5-1 to TRBJ1-2; 9 of the junction bases match TRBD1. The CDR3 reads as follows: CASSSTGTGISGYTF. The DNA sequence is TGCGCCAGCAGCTCAACCGGGACAGGGATTTCTGGCTACACCTTC.